One sample yielded the 5 T cell receptor beta chains listed below, sequenced in a study of T cells after yellow fever vaccination. TCRdb passed the 5' RACE reads through MiXCR, listing each CDR3 protein once. The sample records 500,000 to 650,000 distinct CDR3 sequences, about a sixth being singletons. This sample comprised PBMCs, obtained 5 to 6 days after the first yellow fever vaccination. Receptors originate from a young man who received the YFV17D yellow fever vaccine.

CDR3 sequence (DNA): TGCAGCGTTGAACGGGTGGGGGGCAGCTCTGAAGCTTTCTTT. Amino acid sequence: CSVERVGGSSEAFF. The chain combines TRBV29-1 with TRBJ1-1, with a tentative D call TRBD1 (6 bases). The CDR3 is 14 amino acids. V was cut by 2 bases and J by 6 bases, with 16 bases left in between. CDR1 is SQVTM, CDR2 ANQGSEA, per germline.

The sample holds a few counts of this clonotype. This chain uses TRBV7-3 with TRBJ1-1; D ambiguous. The CDR3 contains 15 residues. The V and J ends lost 5 bases and 1 base respectively, with 14 bases between them. Germline V gene sequence: CDR1 SGHTA, CDR2 FQGTGA. In DNA, the CDR3 is TGTGCCAGCAGCCCCATGGGCCGGAAGAACACTGAAGCTTTCTTT. Its translation: CASSPMGRKNTEAFF.

This clonotype was observed at least ten times. The chain uses TRBV2 and TRBJ2-3, with D possibly called TRBD1 or TRBD2 (6 bases each). CDR1 SNHLY and CDR2 FYNNEI come from the germline V gene. V was trimmed by 6 bases and J by 5 bases, leaving 9 bases between them. The CDR3 spans 12 residues. The CDR3 region has the DNA TGTGCCAGCAGAGGAGGGGGAGATACGCAGTATTTT. Its translation is CASRGGGDTQYF. The variable domain in full, with the rest retrieved from reference TRBV2 and TRBJ2-3, is EPEVTQTPSHQVTQMGQEVILRCVPISNHLYFYWYRQILGQKVEFLVSFYNNEISEKSEIFDDQFSVERPDGSNFTLKIRSTKLEDSAMYFCASRGGGDTQYFGPGTRLTVL.

The V gene is TRBV12-3 or TRBV12-4, the J gene TRBJ2-5; D might be TRBD1 (5 bases). Trimming left V 5 bases short and J 5 bases short, with 21 bases between. The CDR3 runs 16 residues. CDR3 nucleotide sequence: TGTGCCAGCAGTCCCGAGGATGGCCAGGGTCGGGAGACCCAGTACTTC. This codes for CASSPEDGQGRETQYF.

The CDR3 DNA follows: TGTGCCAGCAGCTTGTCTCCGAGCTCTGGAAACACCATATATTTT. Its protein product is CASSLSPSSGNTIYF. The chain recombines TRBV5-5 with TRBJ1-3; D gene unclear. The germline CDR1 and CDR2 sequences are SGHKS and YYEKEE (reference sequence). V lost 1 base and J 0 bases, leaving 8 bases between the germline ends. The CDR3 contains 15 residues.